The entry that follows covers one T cell receptor (beta chain) sequence. The data were produced by immunoSEQ multiplex PCR, yet TCRdb's version contains in-frame clones alone and is incomplete. This table holds about 480,000 clones, roughly nine tenths found once. The data derive from a study of blood T cell repertoires in COVID-19. Study overall: Researchers got acute and convalescent COVID-19 samples from the United States, Italy and Spain. The cDNA or gDNA used as material had been derived from T cells, B-cell-depleted T cells, or PBMCs.

The CDR3 consists of 15 residues. J gave up 3 bases and V 2 bases, and 6 bases lay outside the gene matches. Per germline, CDR1 SGHRS and CDR2 YFSETQ. Seattle cases were enrolled at active infection and followed longitudinally. The material sequenced was peripheral blood. The origin of this receptor is a young man with COVID-19, enrolled during active disease. V usage is TRBV5-1 and J usage is TRBJ2-3, with TRBD2 matching over 7 bases. Written as DNA, the CDR3 is TGCGCCAGCAGCTTTTTGGGAGGGTCAACAGATACGCAGTATTTT. Its protein product is CASSFLGGSTDTQYF.